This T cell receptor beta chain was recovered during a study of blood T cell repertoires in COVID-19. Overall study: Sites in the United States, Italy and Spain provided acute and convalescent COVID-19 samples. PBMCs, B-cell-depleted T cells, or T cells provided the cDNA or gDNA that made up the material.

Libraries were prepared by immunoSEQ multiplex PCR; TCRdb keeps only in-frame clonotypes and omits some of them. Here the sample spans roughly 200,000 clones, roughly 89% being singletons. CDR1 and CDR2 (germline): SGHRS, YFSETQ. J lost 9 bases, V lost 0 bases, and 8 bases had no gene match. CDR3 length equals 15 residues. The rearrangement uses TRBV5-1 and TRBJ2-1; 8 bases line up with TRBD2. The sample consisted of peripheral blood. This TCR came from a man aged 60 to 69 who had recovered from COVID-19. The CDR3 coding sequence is TGCGCCAGCAGCTTGGATACTAGCGGTATTCCTGAGCAGTTCTTC. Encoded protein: CASSLDTSGIPEQFF.